The entry below gives a single T cell receptor (beta chain) sequence along with its context. No cognate antigen has been identified for it. It has no much larger one-base neighbor in the sample; base qualities were not kept. The study tested focal radiation therapy combined with CTLA-4 blockade (ipilimumab) in patients with chemo-refractory metastatic non-small-cell lung cancer. CDR3 length: 17 amino acids, cysteine to phenylalanine. Of the read, only the CDR3 DNA is kept; its 51 bases are in frame from base 1. V and J are truncated by 4 bases and 2 bases respectively, leaving an intervening sequence of 19 bases. This sample was included in a study of radiotherapy plus CTLA-4 blockade in lung cancer listed by TCRdb under 2018. In the study overall: Objective responses occurred in approximately 19% of enrolled patients, and about 33% achieved disease control.

Points the paper makes about the study in general: The strongest predictors of response were reported to be early dynamic shifts in blood T cell clones along with a rise in serum interferon-beta following radiation. After treatment with radiotherapy and ipilimumab, TCR clones that came from tumors expanded in the peripheral blood.

The method behind the library was the immunoSEQ multiplex PCR assay. The clones in this table, taken by TCRdb from immuneACCESS, are in-frame only. Not every clone is retained; where verified, under half of the shortfall comes from an unresolved V gene, and the cause of the rest is unknown. Counted in this sample were 80,000 or so clones; less than 85% of them appeared once. The top ten clonotypes cover 0.79% of the sample. The clonotype was recovered from a human donor with non-small cell lung cancer who had stable disease on radiotherapy plus ipilimumab. The rearrangement combines TRBV5-7 with TRBJ1-3; a tentative D match to TRBD1 spans 6 bases. TRBV5-7 is labeled an ORF, and its function is uncertain. The sequencing used peripheral blood, collected from a patient treated with radiotherapy plus ipilimumab. In nucleotides, the sequence is TGTGCCAGCAGCCCTTCCCTTGTGGGGGCGGCTGGAAACACCATATATTTT. Its translation is CASSPSLVGAAGNTIYF.